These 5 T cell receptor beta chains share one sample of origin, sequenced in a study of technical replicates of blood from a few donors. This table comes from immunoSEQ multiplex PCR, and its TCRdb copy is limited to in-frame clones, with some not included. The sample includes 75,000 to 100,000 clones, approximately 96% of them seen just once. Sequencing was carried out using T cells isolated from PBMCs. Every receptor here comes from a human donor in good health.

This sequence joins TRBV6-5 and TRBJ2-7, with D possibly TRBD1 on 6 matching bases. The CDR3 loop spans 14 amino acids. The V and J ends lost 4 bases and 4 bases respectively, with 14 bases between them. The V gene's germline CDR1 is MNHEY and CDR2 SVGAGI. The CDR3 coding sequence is TGTGCCAGCAGTTTAAGGGACAATTTTTACGAGCAGTACTTC. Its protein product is CASSLRDNFYEQYF.

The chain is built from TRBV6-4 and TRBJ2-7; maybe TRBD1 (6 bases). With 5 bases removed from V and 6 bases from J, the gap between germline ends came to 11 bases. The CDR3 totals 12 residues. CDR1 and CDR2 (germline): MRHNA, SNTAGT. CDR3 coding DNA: TGTGCCAGCAGTTATACAGGGTCCGAGCAGTACTTC. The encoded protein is CASSYTGSEQYF.

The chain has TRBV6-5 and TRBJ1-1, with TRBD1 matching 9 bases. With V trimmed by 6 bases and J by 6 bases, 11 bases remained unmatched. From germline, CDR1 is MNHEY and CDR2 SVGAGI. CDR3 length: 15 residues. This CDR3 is CASSRGQGILAEAFF. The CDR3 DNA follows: TGTGCCAGCAGCCGGGGACAGGGAATATTGGCTGAAGCTTTCTTT.

The CDR3 nucleotides are TGTGCCAGCAGCCCGACTGGGGAGCAGTACTTC. As protein: CASSPTGEQYF. The gene calls are TRBV7-9 and TRBJ2-7, with D hard to call. The germline V and J ends were trimmed by 5 bases and 7 bases, with 9 bases remaining between them. CDR3 size: 11 residues. CDR1 SEHNR and CDR2 FQNEAQ come from the germline V gene (reference sequence).

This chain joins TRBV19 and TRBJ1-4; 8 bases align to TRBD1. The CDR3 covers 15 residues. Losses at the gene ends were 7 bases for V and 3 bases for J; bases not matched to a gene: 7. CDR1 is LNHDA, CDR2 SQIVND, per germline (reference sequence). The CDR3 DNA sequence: TGTGCCAGTATTCAGGGGGCGAATGCTAATGAAAAACTGTTTTTT. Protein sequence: CASIQGANANEKLFF.